This T cell receptor (beta chain) is from a study of shared clonotypes between healthy human individuals. Across the whole study: The donors, a couple of women and a few men, were aged 18 to 49. Notes on the study in general: Investigators expected sequencing depth to affect clonotype sharing among donors. Naive subsets generally exceeded memory subsets in estimated richness.

Everyone who donated was a Caucasian adult who lived in Nashville, Tennessee. Data came from immunoSEQ multiplex PCR; TCRdb stores just in-frame clones and leaves some out. Found here are 2 million to 3 million clones, roughly 93% of them singletons; the top ten hold more than 0.35%. The CDR3 covers 14 residues. CDR1 is MDHEN, CDR2 SYDVKM, per germline. Trimming cost V 10 bases and J 2 bases, with 17 bases left between them. Remarks on this clone: Antigen: not known.

This chain joins TRBV28 and TRBJ1-1; D possibly corresponds to TRBD1 (5 bases). This TCR came from a man younger than 35 in good health. Some clones in this sample may be carry-over from other donors' samples. Specimen: naive CD4+ T cells from PBMCs. Subset in this sample: CD45RA+ positively selected. CDR3 protein: CATLPGGTNTEAFF. The DNA of the CDR3 is TGTGCCACCTTGCCGGGAGGGACCAACACTGAAGCTTTCTTT. The whole variable domain, remainder taken from reference TRBV28 and TRBJ1-1, is DVKVTQSSRYLVKRTGEKVFLECVQDMDHENMFWYRQDPGLGLRLIYFSYDVKMKEKGDIPEGYSVSREKKERFSLILESASTNQTSMYLCATLPGGTNTEAFFGQGTRLTVV.